These 14 T cell receptor beta chains were sequenced from one sample in a study of blood T cell repertoires in COVID-19. The table came from immunoSEQ multiplex PCR; TCRdb's copy has only in-frame clones and leaves some out. This repertoire shows roughly 250,000 clones, around 85% found once; its top ten account for roughly 0.94%. The sequencing sample was made of peripheral blood. These receptor sequences come from a human donor with COVID-19, enrolled during active disease. The donor label of this sample is uncertain.

This chain joins TRBV2 and TRBJ2-7; 8 bases fit TRBD2. The CDR3 length is 13 residues. CDR1 SNHLY and CDR2 FYNNEI come from the germline V gene. V lost 6 bases, J lost 2 bases, and 3 bases stayed unmatched. The CDR3 DNA follows: TGTGCCAGCAGGCAGCGGGAGACCTACGAGCAGTACTTC. Translation gives CASRQRETYEQYF.

J is TRBJ1-2 and V is TRBV29-1; D is uncertain. Trimming stripped 5 bases from V and 2 bases from J, with 6 bases between. In germline, CDR1 is SQVTM, CDR2 ANQGSEA. This CDR3 is 11 amino acids long. This chain's CDR3 is CSVLQNYGYTF. Here the CDR3 DNA reads TGCAGCGTTCTCCAGAACTATGGCTACACCTTC.

V usage is TRBV29-1 and J usage is TRBJ1-5, with D unresolved. The germline V and J ends were trimmed by 4 bases and 6 bases, with 10 bases remaining between them. This CDR3 is 12 amino acids long. Germline V gene data show CDR1 as SQVTM and CDR2 as ANQGSEA. The CDR3 reads CSVGSMSQPQHF. Written as DNA, the CDR3 is TGCAGCGTTGGATCTATGAGTCAGCCCCAGCATTTT.

The V call is TRBV7-2, the J call TRBJ1-2, with D possibly being TRBD1 (6 bases). This CDR3 has 13 residues. V was clipped by 4 bases and J by 8 bases, with 14 bases between them. CDR1 is SGHTA and CDR2 is FQGNSA in the germline V gene. The CDR3 nucleotides read TGTGCCAGCAGCTCCCTCAGGGGCCCAGGCTACACCTTC. It specifies CASSSLRGPGYTF.

The J gene is TRBJ2-7, the V gene TRBV6-1; 7 bases are a match to TRBD2. Germline V gene sequence: CDR1 MNHNS, CDR2 SASEGT. This CDR3 contains 14 residues. J lost 3 bases, V lost 0 bases, and 2 bases had no gene match. The CDR3 spells CASSEARGSYEQYF. CDR3 in DNA: TGTGCCAGCAGTGAAGCCCGCGGGAGCTACGAGCAGTACTTC.

The V gene is TRBV27, the J gene TRBJ1-2, with a tentative D call TRBD1 (5 bases). There are 14 residues in the CDR3. The V end was cut by 5 bases, the J end by 4 bases, with 14 bases between. Germline V gene lookup returns CDR1 MNHEY and CDR2 SMNVEV (reference sequence). The CDR3 nucleotides are TGTGCCAGCAGTCTCAGGGTATCCCTCTATGGCTACACCTTC. This encodes CASSLRVSLYGYTF.

V and J are TRBV9 and TRBJ2-1, with 8 positions matching TRBD2. Trimming at V came to 0 bases and at J to 4 bases, leaving 6 bases not matched to a gene. Germline V gene lookup returns CDR1 SGDLS and CDR2 YYNGEE. CDR3 size: 16 residues. This chain's CDR3 is CASSVGGSGNYNEQFF. CDR3 nucleotide sequence: TGTGCCAGCAGCGTAGGCGGTAGCGGGAATTACAATGAGCAGTTCTTC.

V gene TRBV5-1 combines with J gene TRBJ2-3; D is unclear. V was cut by 0 bases and J by 2 bases, with 10 bases left in between. The germline gives CDR1 SGHRS, CDR2 YFSETQ. The CDR3 consists of 15 residues. CDR3 sequence: CASSLDARPTDTQYF. CDR3 DNA sequence: TGCGCCAGCAGCTTGGACGCGCGGCCCACAGATACGCAGTATTTT.

This clone was observed a single time. This rearrangement joins TRBV6-5 to TRBJ2-2, with D possibly matching TRBD1 (6 bases). CDR1 and CDR2 from the germline V gene are MNHEY and SVGAGI. Trimming shortened V by 7 bases and J by 3 bases, and 12 bases separated the two germline ends. CDR3 size: 14 residues. This CDR3 reads CASTWGRYTGELFF. In DNA form, the CDR3 reads TGTGCCAGCACCTGGGGGCGATACACCGGGGAGCTGTTTTTT.

This clone was observed a few times. The chain combines TRBV7-9 with TRBJ2-1; D possibly corresponds to TRBD2 (5 bases). Germline CDR1 SEHNR, CDR2 FQNEAQ (reference sequence). The V and J ends lost 1 base and 1 base respectively, with 14 bases between them. This CDR3 region has 17 residues. CDR3 loop: CASSLVLVGDSYNEQFF. DNA of the CDR3: TGTGCCAGCAGCTTAGTGTTGGTGGGAGATTCCTACAATGAGCAGTTCTTC.

The chain combines TRBV7-2 with TRBJ1-5; D is ambiguous. Per germline, CDR1 SGHTA and CDR2 FQGNSA. V lost 2 bases, J lost 6 bases, and 5 bases lay in between. This CDR3 comprises 12 residues. The CDR3 DNA sequence: TGTGCCAGCAGCTTAACTCTTCAGCCCCAGCATTTT. Protein product: CASSLTLQPQHF.

V gene TRBV5-5 combines with J gene TRBJ2-3; TRBD2 agrees at 9 bases. From germline, CDR1 is SGHKS and CDR2 YYEKEE (reference sequence). This CDR3 comprises 16 residues. With V trimmed by 4 bases and J by 3 bases, 9 bases remained unmatched. The CDR3 protein is CASSLLAGRGTDTQYF. CDR3 sequence (DNA): TGTGCCAGCAGCCTCCTAGCGGGGCGGGGGACAGATACGCAGTATTTT.

The CDR3 reads CASSSDRGFEETQYF. In DNA form, the CDR3 reads TGTGCCAGCAGTTCCGACAGGGGCTTCGAAGAGACCCAGTACTTC. J is TRBJ2-5 and V is TRBV28; 8 bases fit TRBD1. This CDR3 is built from 15 residues. V dropped 4 bases and J dropped 3; count of bases not matched to a gene: 7. Germline V CDR1 and CDR2: MDHEN, SYDVKM.

This clone was counted once. V and J are TRBV28 and TRBJ1-6; D unresolved. This CDR3 spans 17 amino acids. The germline V and J ends were trimmed by 5 bases and 5 bases, with 19 bases remaining between them. Germline lookup yields CDR1 MDHEN and CDR2 SYDVKM. The chain's CDR3 is CASSIPLASLDNSPLHF. The CDR3 DNA reads TGTGCCAGCAGTATCCCCTTGGCCAGCCTAGATAATTCACCCCTCCACTTT.